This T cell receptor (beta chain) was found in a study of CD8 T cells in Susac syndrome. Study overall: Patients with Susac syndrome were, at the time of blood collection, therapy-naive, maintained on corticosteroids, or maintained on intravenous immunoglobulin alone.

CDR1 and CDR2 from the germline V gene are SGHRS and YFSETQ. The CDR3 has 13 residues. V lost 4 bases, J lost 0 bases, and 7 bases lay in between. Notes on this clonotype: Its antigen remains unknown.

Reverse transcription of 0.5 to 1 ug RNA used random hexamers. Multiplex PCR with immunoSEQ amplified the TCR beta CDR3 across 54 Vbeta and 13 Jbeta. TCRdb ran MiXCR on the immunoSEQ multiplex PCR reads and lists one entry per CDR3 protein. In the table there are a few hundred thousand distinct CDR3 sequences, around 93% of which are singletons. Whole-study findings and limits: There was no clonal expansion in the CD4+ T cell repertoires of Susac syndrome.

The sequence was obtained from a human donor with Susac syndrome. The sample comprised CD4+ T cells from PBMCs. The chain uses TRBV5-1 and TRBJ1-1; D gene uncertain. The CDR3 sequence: CASSPRLNTEAFF. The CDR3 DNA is TGCGCCAGCAGCCCAAGGCTGAACACTGAAGCTTTCTTT. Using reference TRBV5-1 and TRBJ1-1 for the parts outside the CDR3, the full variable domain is KAGVTQTPRYLIKTRGQQVTLSCSPISGHRSVSWYQQTPGQGLQFLFEYFSETQRNKGNFPGRFSGRQFSNSRSEMNVSTLELGDSALYLCASSPRLNTEAFFGQGTRLTVV.